The sequence of this TCR beta chain was determined in a study of cytomegalovirus exposure and HLA in healthy donors. Study-level information: Earlier, roughly 180 million T cells were analyzed, and around 100 million unique TCR beta sequences were found among them. Overall study results and limits: Rates of TCR association differed by HLA locus in a later analysis, with DRB1 highest and HLA-C lowest. The only immune exposure information that was available was CMV serostatus. Most TCR beta V segments were productive about 90% or about 30% of the time in an earlier analysis.

The PCR employed 60 Vbeta primers together with 13 Jbeta primers. Repertoires were generated with immunoSEQ multiplex PCR, while TCRdb's copy carries only in-frame clones and drops some. The data hold around 100,000 clones, with 82% observed a single time. Worth noting for this clone: Its target is unknown.

Germline V gene lookup returns CDR1 SGHTA and CDR2 FQGNSA. This CDR3 has 15 amino acids. J was trimmed by 3 bases and V by 5 bases; bases with no gene match: 7. The source is a woman under 30 in good health and CMV-seronegative. The specimen sequenced was PBMCs. The chain links TRBV7-2 to TRBJ1-5; TRBD1 agrees at 7 bases. The CDR3 coding sequence is TGTGCCAGCAGCACCGGGACAGTGAACAATCAGCCCCAGCATTTT. Its translation is CASSTGTVNNQPQHF.